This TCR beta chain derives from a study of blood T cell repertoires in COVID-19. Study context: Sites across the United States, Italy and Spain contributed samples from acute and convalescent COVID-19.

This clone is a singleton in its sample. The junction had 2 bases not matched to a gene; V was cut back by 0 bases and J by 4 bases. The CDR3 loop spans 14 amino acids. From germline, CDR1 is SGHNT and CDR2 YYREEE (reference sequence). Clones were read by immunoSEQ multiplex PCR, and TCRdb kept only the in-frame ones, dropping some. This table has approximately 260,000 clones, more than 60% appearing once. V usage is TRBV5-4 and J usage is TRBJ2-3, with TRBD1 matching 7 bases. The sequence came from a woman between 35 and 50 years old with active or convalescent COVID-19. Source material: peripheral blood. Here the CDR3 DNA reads TGTGCCAGCAGCTTGGACCAGGGGGCAGATACGCAGTATTTT. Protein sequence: CASSLDQGADTQYF.